What follows are 20 T cell receptor beta chains derived from one specimen sequenced in a study of blood T cell repertoires in COVID-19. The data were produced by immunoSEQ multiplex PCR, yet TCRdb's version contains in-frame clones alone and is incomplete. This repertoire shows about 290,000 clones, around four fifths found once; its top ten account for around 4.2%. The specimen sequenced was peripheral blood. The receptors were sampled from a woman in her 50s with active or convalescent COVID-19.

This chain uses TRBV2 with TRBJ2-5; perhaps TRBD1 as D (5 bases). This CDR3 has 16 amino acids. CDR1 and CDR2 from the germline V gene are SNHLY and FYNNEI. The V gene lost 4 bases and the J gene lost 3 bases, with 18 bases spanning the gap. CDR3 bases: TGTGCCAGCAGTGGTTTTCGCCTTAGGGGCGAAGAGACCCAGTACTTC. It is translated as CASSGFRLRGEETQYF.

This clone has just a few counts. This chain connects TRBV13 to TRBJ1-4; D possibly corresponds to TRBD1 (6 bases). Germline CDR1 and CDR2: PRHDT and FYEKMQ (reference sequence). Trimming removed 5 bases from V and 5 bases from J, with 15 bases in between. The CDR3 sequence is 15 residues long. The CDR3 bases are TGTGCCAGCAGCGAACAACAGGGTCCGAATGAAAAACTGTTTTTT. Translation gives CASSEQQGPNEKLFF.

V usage is TRBV18 and J usage is TRBJ1-2; D gene unclear. The CDR3 covers 15 residues. Trimming took off 3 bases at V and 0 bases at J, with 11 bases between the two ends. Germline V lookup: CDR1 KGHSH, CDR2 LQKENI. DNA for the CDR3: TGTGCCAGCTCACCCAACTCCCCGGCTAACTATGGCTACACCTTC. Translation: CASSPNSPANYGYTF.

The chain carries TRBV9 and TRBJ2-3; weak D call: TRBD2 (7 bases). Per the germline V gene, CDR1 is SGDLS and CDR2 is YYNGEE. V was shortened by 3 bases and J by 3 bases, with 26 bases between the two germline ends. This CDR3 has 19 residues. CDR3 bases: TGTGCCAGCAGCGGAAGGGGGGGCAGGGGACTCTTAAGGACAGATACGCAGTATTTT. Amino acids: CASSGRGGRGLLRTDTQYF.

V and J are TRBV4-2 and TRBJ2-5; 7 nucleotides align to TRBD1. The V segment lost 3 bases and the J segment 2 bases; nucleotides outside the gene matches: 3. Germline V gene sequence: CDR1 LGHNA, CDR2 YNFKEQ. The CDR3 runs 14 residues. CDR3 in amino acids: CASSQSGQQETQYF. The DNA of the CDR3 is TGTGCCAGCAGCCAGTCGGGACAGCAAGAGACCCAGTACTTC.

The genes are TRBV7-2 and TRBJ1-2; 9 nucleotides agree with TRBD1. Germline CDR1 reads SGHTA; CDR2 reads FQGNSA. The CDR3 runs 13 residues. V gave up 6 bases and J gave up 6 bases; unmatched junction bases: 5. The CDR3 sequence is CASSLGQGDGYTF. CDR3 DNA sequence: TGTGCCAGCAGTTTGGGACAGGGCGATGGCTACACCTTC.

This clone was counted once. V gene TRBV9 combines with J gene TRBJ1-2; possibly TRBD1 for D (6 bases). Trimming removed 0 bases from V and 5 bases from J, with 20 bases in between. The CDR3 length is 17 residues. Germline V CDR1 and CDR2: SGDLS, YYNGEE. The CDR3 loop reads CASSVAEGGGQGYGYTF. The CDR3 DNA is TGTGCCAGCAGCGTAGCCGAAGGGGGTGGCCAGGGGTATGGCTACACCTTC.

This chain connects TRBV28 to TRBJ2-4; possibly TRBD2 for D (5 bases). Trimming removed 3 bases from V and 1 base from J, with 16 bases in between. CDR1 MDHEN and CDR2 SYDVKM come from the germline V gene. The length of the CDR3 is 17 residues. Here the CDR3 reads CASSFSKGRRAKNIQYF. For the CDR3, the DNA is TGTGCCAGCAGTTTCTCGAAAGGGAGACGGGCCAAAAACATTCAGTACTTC.

The chain couples TRBV4-1 to TRBJ2-5; the D gene is possibly TRBD2 (6 bases). V lost 1 base, J lost 4 bases, and 13 bases lay in between. CDR3 length: 15 residues. The germline V gene has CDR1 MGHRA and CDR2 YSYEKL. The CDR3: CASSQVAGPSETQYF. CDR3 nucleotides: TGCGCCAGCAGCCAAGTGGCGGGGCCGTCAGAGACCCAGTACTTC.

The chain joins TRBV11-2 to TRBJ2-7; D is unresolved. The V end was cut by 0 bases, the J end by 3 bases, with 12 bases between. CDR1 and CDR2 from the germline V gene are SGHAT and FQNNGV. CDR3 length: 15 residues. CDR3 in DNA: TGTGCCAGCAGCTTAGATCGGTATAGCAACTACGAGCAGTACTTC. Amino acid sequence: CASSLDRYSNYEQYF.

V is TRBV10-3 and J is TRBJ1-6; 9 nucleotides agree with TRBD1. This CDR3 comprises 14 residues. Germline loops: CDR1 ENHRY, CDR2 SYGVKD. After removal of 5 bases from V and 10 bases from J, the junction contained 6 bases not matched to a gene. CDR3 in DNA: TGTGCCATCAGTAAGACAGGGGGTGGCTCACCCCTCCACTTT. Amino acid sequence: CAISKTGGGSPLHF.

This clone appeared once. This chain joins TRBV10-2 and TRBJ2-7; 7 nucleotides match TRBD1. V was clipped by 0 bases and J by 5 bases; unmatched bases: 10. CDR3 size: 16 residues. CDR1 WSHSY and CDR2 SAAADI come from the germline V gene. The CDR3, as DNA: TGCGCCAGCAGTGAGTCGACGACAGGGTCACCCCACGAGCAGTACTTC. Its protein is CASSESTTGSPHEQYF.

The chain couples TRBV3-1 (or the pseudogene TRBV3-2) to TRBJ2-5, with a tentative D call TRBD1 (7 bases). Trimming shortened V by 7 bases and J by 3 bases, and 18 bases separated the two germline ends. The germline gives CDR1 LGHDT, CDR2 YNNKEL (reference sequence). This CDR3 contains 15 residues. For the CDR3, the DNA is TGTGCCAGCACCGCAGGGGGGTCTAGGGAAGAGACCCAGTACTTC. Translation: CASTAGGSREETQYF.

The chain uses TRBV19 and TRBJ2-6; 7 bases are shared with TRBD1. The V segment lost 6 bases and the J segment 1 base; nucleotides outside the gene matches: 12. The CDR3 extends over 18 amino acids. The germline CDR1 and CDR2 sequences are LNHDA and SQIVND (reference sequence). The CDR3 DNA reads as TGTGCCAGTAGCAGGGACAGCGCGTTTTTATCTGGGGCCAACGTCCTGACTTTC. Translation: CASSRDSAFLSGANVLTF.

The V call is TRBV4-1, the J call TRBJ1-1; D not resolved. CDR1 is MGHRA, CDR2 YSYEKL, per germline. V lost 4 bases, J lost 0 bases, and 15 bases lay in between. The CDR3 extends over 16 amino acids. The DNA for the CDR3 is TGCGCCAGCAGCCCAATTCTAGGTAGACTGAACACTGAAGCTTTCTTT. Its protein is CASSPILGRLNTEAFF.

This clone came up once. The gene calls are TRBV7-8 and TRBJ2-1; possible D gene TRBD1, 5 bases. Trimming left V 1 base short and J 9 bases short, with 10 bases between. The CDR3 runs to 13 residues. Per germline, CDR1 SGHVS and CDR2 FQNEAQ. The CDR3 is CASSLGRASEQFF. The DNA for the CDR3 is TGTGCCAGCAGCTTAGGCAGGGCTAGTGAGCAGTTCTTC. Together with reference TRBV7-8 and TRBJ2-1, the CDR3 gives the full variable domain: GAGVSQSPRYKVAKRGQDVALRCDPISGHVSLFWYQQALGQGPEFLTYFQNEAQLDKSGLPSDRFFAERPEGSVSTLKIQRTQQEDSAVYLCASSLGRASEQFFGPGTRLTVL.

The chain employs TRBV12-3 or TRBV12-4 and TRBJ1-6; possibly TRBD1 for D (6 bases). The ends were cut back, 5 bases at V and 8 bases at J, with 10 bases in the middle. CDR3 length equals 13 residues. Here the CDR3 reads CASSTGTDSPLHF. CDR3 nucleotides: TGTGCCAGCAGTACAGGGACGGATTCACCCCTCCACTTT.

J is TRBJ2-1 and V is TRBV6-5; D is perhaps TRBD2 (5 bases). The length of the CDR3 is 14 residues. The V and J ends lost 7 bases and 0 bases respectively, with 10 bases between them. CDR1 and CDR2 (germline): MNHEY, SVGAGI. The DNA for the CDR3 is TGTGCCAGCATGAGGGCCGTCTCCTACAATGAGCAGTTCTTC. Its protein is CASMRAVSYNEQFF.

This clone appeared once. This sequence joins TRBV3-1 (or the pseudogene TRBV3-2) and TRBJ1-1; 9 bases fit TRBD1. The CDR3 sequence is 14 residues long. The trim removed 4 bases at V and 6 bases at J, leaving 6 bases unmatched. CDR1 is LGHDT and CDR2 is YNNKEL in the germline V gene (reference sequence). CDR3 region: CASSLRDREAEAFF. The CDR3 bases are TGTGCCAGCAGCCTGCGGGACAGGGAGGCTGAAGCTTTCTTT.

The chain joins TRBV28 to TRBJ2-2; 7 bases align to TRBD2. The CDR3 extends over 17 amino acids. Germline values: CDR1 MDHEN, CDR2 SYDVKM. With V trimmed by 6 bases and J by 3 bases, 13 bases remained unmatched. The CDR3 DNA is TGTGCCAGCAGCCCCCGCTACGGGGAGGGTTACACCGGGGAGCTGTTTTTT. Protein product: CASSPRYGEGYTGELFF. The complete variable domain, with remaining parts taken from reference TRBV28 and TRBJ2-2, reads DVKVTQSSRYLVKRTGEKVFLECVQDMDHENMFWYRQDPGLGLRLIYFSYDVKMKEKGDIPEGYSVSREKKERFSLILESASTNQTSMYLCASSPRYGEGYTGELFFGEGSRLTVL.